A single sample gave rise to the 21 T cell receptor beta chains below, sequenced in a study of blood T cells in healthy people across ages. Primed by a sample-barcoded 5' primer and a J-beta primer mix, a second PCR proceeded for about 6 to 12 cycles. MiXCR was run by TCRdb on the 5' RACE reads, yielding one entry per CDR3 protein. The sample comprises more than 900,000 distinct CDR3 sequences, 25% to 30% of which are singletons, and about 10% rests with the top ten. The sample also formed part of further work on T cells of mothers and their children.

Specimen: blood. The receptors derive from a woman in her 40s in good health.

The chain recombines TRBV28 with TRBJ1-1; 9 nucleotides line up with TRBD1. CDR1 and CDR2 (germline): MDHEN, SYDVKM. With V trimmed by 3 bases and J by 11 bases, 4 bases remained unmatched. The CDR3 contains 12 residues. CDR3 nucleotide sequence: TGTGCCAGCAGTTTCGGACAGGGGAGCGCTTTCTTT. This gives the protein CASSFGQGSAFF.

This clonotype has ten or more counts. The chain has TRBV6-2 or TRBV6-3 and TRBJ2-2; D may be TRBD2 (6 bases). The CDR3 spans 15 residues. CDR1 is MNHEY, CDR2 SVGEGT, per germline. V lost 0 bases, J lost 2 bases, and 7 bases lay in between. CDR3 in amino acids: CASSYSGTNTGELFF. CDR3 nucleotides: TGTGCCAGCAGTTACTCGGGGACTAACACCGGGGAGCTGTTTTTT.

This clonotype was counted ten times or more. The rearrangement uses TRBV5-1 and TRBJ2-7; 10 nucleotides align to TRBD1. Germline V CDR1 and CDR2: SGHRS, YFSETQ. V gave up 4 bases and J gave up 5 bases; unmatched junction bases: 6. The CDR3 consists of 14 residues. The CDR3 loop is CASSTGTGDDEQYF. CDR3 nucleotides: TGCGCCAGCAGCACAGGGACAGGGGACGACGAGCAGTACTTC.

This clonotype was observed many times. V is TRBV20-1 and J is TRBJ2-1; 7 positions match TRBD2. Germline CDR1 DFQATT, CDR2 SNEGSKA (reference sequence). V lost 5 bases and J lost 3; bases outside the gene matches: 4. CDR3 length equals 13 residues. The CDR3 sequence is CSAPRTSYNEQFF. DNA for the CDR3: TGCAGTGCTCCCCGGACTAGCTACAATGAGCAGTTCTTC.

For this clonotype: A much larger clone is a single base away; this may be a read error. This sequence joins TRBV10-3 and TRBJ2-3; unclear D gene. The V gene's germline CDR1 is ENHRY and CDR2 SYGVKD. The V end lost 6 bases, the J end lost 0 bases, and 10 bases lay between the germline ends. The CDR3 is 14 amino acids. CDR3 DNA sequence: TGTGCCATCAGGGACCTGGCTAGCACAGATACGCAGTATTTT. It specifies CAIRDLASTDTQYF.

There are many counts of this clonotype. The genes are TRBV9 and TRBJ2-1, with D perhaps being TRBD1 or TRBD2 (6 bases each). The germline V gene encodes CDR1 SGDLS and CDR2 YYNGEE. The length of the CDR3 is 15 residues. V was cut by 4 bases and J by 5 bases, with 16 bases left in between. CDR3 nucleotides: TGTGCCAGCAGCTTAACCGTCGGGGGCAACAATGAGCAGTTCTTC. This sequence encodes CASSLTVGGNNEQFF.

This clonotype has at least ten counts. This chain joins TRBV5-1 and TRBJ2-1, with TRBD2 identical over 10 bases. CDR3 length: 16 amino acids. V lost 0 bases to trimming and J lost 4 bases; unmatched junction nucleotides: 4. From germline, CDR1 is SGHRS and CDR2 YFSETQ. CDR3: CASSLASSGSYNEQFF. The CDR3 coding sequence is TGCGCCAGCAGCTTGGCGTCTAGCGGGAGTTACAATGAGCAGTTCTTC.

In its sample, this clonotype was seen many times. The V and J genes are TRBV6-1 and TRBJ2-7; TRBD2 matches 13 bases. CDR1 MNHNS and CDR2 SASEGT come from the germline V gene. The V gene end was trimmed by 2 bases and the J gene end by 1 base; junction bases not matched to a gene: 5. The CDR3 contains 17 residues. The CDR3 coding sequence is TGTGCCAGCAGTGAACAGACTAGCGGGGGGTGGTCCTACGAGCAGTACTTC. It specifies CASSEQTSGGWSYEQYF.

This clonotype was found many times. The J gene is TRBJ2-4, the V gene TRBV28; TRBD1 is a possible D gene (6 bases). The CDR3 is 13 residues long. CDR1 is MDHEN and CDR2 is SYDVKM in the germline V gene. V dropped 8 bases and J dropped 5 bases, with 13 bases sitting between them. The CDR3 reads CASRDKAQNIQYF. CDR3 nucleotide sequence: TGTGCCAGCCGGGACAAGGCCCAAAACATTCAGTACTTC.

V gene TRBV29-1 combines with J gene TRBJ2-7; 11 bases fit TRBD1. This CDR3 spans 15 amino acids. The trim removed 0 bases at V and 1 base at J, leaving 2 bases unmatched. CDR1 is SQVTM, CDR2 ANQGSEA, per germline. The CDR3 bases are TGCAGCGTTGAAGATTGGGACAGGGGGTCCTACGAGCAGTACTTC. It codes for CSVEDWDRGSYEQYF.

The J gene is TRBJ1-5, the V gene TRBV10-3, with TRBD1 matching 7 bases. Germline V CDR1 and CDR2: ENHRY, SYGVKD. Germline trimming cut 2 bases from V and 6 bases from J; bases unmatched to any gene: 13. CDR3 size: 17 residues. The CDR3 DNA is TGTGCCATCAGTGAGCCCCAACAGGGGATTTGGGGTCAGCCCCAGCATTTT. Encoded protein: CAISEPQQGIWGQPQHF.

This clonotype came up a few times. The chain joins TRBV6-1 to TRBJ1-2; D is unresolved. Per germline, CDR1 MNHNS and CDR2 SASEGT. The V end lost 3 bases, the J end lost 3 bases, and 8 bases lay between the germline ends. The CDR3 totals 13 residues. The DNA for the CDR3 is TGTGCCAGCAGTGAGAGAGCGCACTATGGCTACACCTTC. This sequence encodes CASSERAHYGYTF.

In its sample, this clonotype was seen many times. The chain's CDR3 is CASSPGQGGYGYTF. CDR3 nucleotide sequence: TGTGCCAGCAGCCCGGGACAGGGGGGCTATGGCTACACCTTC. J is TRBJ1-2 and V is TRBV7-2; TRBD1 matches 11 bases. The length of the CDR3 is 14 residues. Trimming removed 5 bases from V and 4 bases from J; junction bases left unmatched: 3. Looked up from germline, CDR1 is SGHTA and CDR2 is FQGNSA.

At least ten counts were recorded for this clonotype. The V gene is TRBV12-3 or TRBV12-4, the J gene TRBJ2-1, with 12 bases aligning to TRBD2. The CDR3 is 15 residues long. V lost 6 bases to trimming and J lost 4 bases; unmatched junction nucleotides: 4. The CDR3 here is CASRRTSGAYNEQFF. Here the CDR3 DNA reads TGTGCCAGCAGGCGGACTAGCGGGGCTTACAATGAGCAGTTCTTC.

This clonotype has at least ten counts. The rearrangement links TRBV4-3 to TRBJ2-7, with 10 positions matching TRBD1. Germline CDR1 reads LGHNA; CDR2 reads YSLEER. The CDR3 consists of 14 residues. The V gene end was trimmed by 3 bases and the J gene end by 4 bases; junction bases not matched to a gene: 3. The chain's CDR3 is CASSQGQGWYEQYF. The DNA of the CDR3 is TGCGCCAGCAGCCAGGGACAGGGGTGGTACGAGCAGTACTTC.

The V call is TRBV18, the J call TRBJ2-1; D unresolved. The CDR3 covers 16 residues. The V gene lost 0 bases and the J gene lost 0 bases, with 9 bases spanning the gap. Germline V lookup: CDR1 KGHSH, CDR2 LQKENI. CDR3 DNA: TGTGCCAGCTCACCACCGTGGCAGGACTCCTACAATGAGCAGTTCTTC. This sequence encodes CASSPPWQDSYNEQFF.

This clonotype was detected only a few times. A much larger clone is a single base away; this may be a read error. V is TRBV7-9 and J is TRBJ2-1; 9 positions match TRBD2. The CDR3 runs 19 residues. Germline trimming cut 5 bases from V and 4 bases from J; bases unmatched to any gene: 18. Germline V gives CDR1 SEHNR, CDR2 FQNEAQ (reference sequence). The CDR3 sequence: CASSKKKLIAGVGYNEQFF. Written as DNA, the CDR3 is TGTGCCAGCAGCAAAAAAAAGTTAATAGCGGGAGTCGGGTACAATGAGCAGTTCTTC.

In its sample, this clonotype was seen many times. This rearrangement joins TRBV18 to TRBJ2-1, with a possible D match to TRBD2 (5 bases). V was clipped by 3 bases and J by 0 bases, with 9 bases between them. Germline V gene lookup returns CDR1 KGHSH and CDR2 LQKENI. This CDR3 contains 15 residues. The CDR3 here is CASSPSASSYNEQFF. In nucleotides, the CDR3 is TGTGCCAGCTCACCTAGCGCTAGCTCCTACAATGAGCAGTTCTTC.

This clonotype was observed a handful of times. The chain combines TRBV20-1 with TRBJ2-1; 8 nucleotides match TRBD1. In germline, CDR1 is DFQATT, CDR2 SNEGSKA (reference sequence). CDR3 size: 13 residues. V lost 6 bases and J lost 7; bases outside the gene matches: 8. The CDR3 DNA follows: TGCAGTGCGCCCGGACAGGGCGGGAATGAGCAGTTCTTC. Protein: CSAPGQGGNEQFF.

This clonotype was found many times. The chain couples TRBV28 to TRBJ2-5, with 7 bases lining up with TRBD1. Germline lookup yields CDR1 MDHEN and CDR2 SYDVKM. CDR3 length equals 13 residues. With 9 bases clipped from V and 2 bases from J, the junction kept 6 bases outside the gene matches. The CDR3 sequence is CARIQGKQETQYF. CDR3 sequence (DNA): TGTGCCAGGATACAGGGGAAACAAGAGACCCAGTACTTC.

This rearrangement joins TRBV5-1 to TRBJ2-3; 8 positions match TRBD1. CDR3 length: 15 amino acids. Per germline, CDR1 SGHRS and CDR2 YFSETQ. J was trimmed by 3 bases and V by 3 bases; bases with no gene match: 6. The CDR3 DNA is TGCGCCAGCAGCTGCGACAGGGGTGGGACAGATACGCAGTATTTT. It codes for CASSCDRGGTDTQYF.